Each of the 20 T cell receptor beta chains below was sequenced from the same sample in a study of blood T cell repertoires in COVID-19. The protocol was immunoSEQ multiplex PCR, while the TCRdb copy is restricted to in-frame clones and leaves out a portion. The sample carries approximately 200,000 clones, 85% to 90% recorded once. Sequencing used peripheral blood. The receptors come from a person aged 70 to 79 with COVID-19, enrolled during active disease.

The chain uses TRBV27 and TRBJ2-3; D is perhaps TRBD1 (5 bases). V shed 7 bases and J shed 1 base, with 24 bases lying between them. The CDR3 contains 18 residues. Germline V CDR1 and CDR2: MNHEY, SMNVEV (reference sequence). In DNA form, the CDR3 reads TGTGCCAGCACCACTTGGGCAGGGTTAGCCCCCGGCACAGATACGCAGTATTTT. This codes for CASTTWAGLAPGTDTQYF.

The chain joins TRBV9 to TRBJ1-4, with 8 bases identical to TRBD1. The germline CDR1 and CDR2 sequences are SGDLS and YYNGEE. J gave up 6 bases and V 4 bases, and 8 bases lay outside the gene matches. This CDR3 has 15 amino acids. The CDR3 reads CASSLQDRADEKLFF. Here the CDR3 DNA reads TGTGCCAGCAGCCTCCAGGACAGGGCTGATGAAAAACTGTTTTTT.

V and J are TRBV9 and TRBJ2-1; D might be TRBD2 (6 bases). Germline values: CDR1 SGDLS, CDR2 YYNGEE. The CDR3 contains 13 residues. Between the trimmed V and J ends, which lost 2 bases and 6 bases, there was a span of 9 bases. This CDR3 reads CASSVGLTNEQFF. In DNA, the CDR3 is TGTGCCAGCAGCGTCGGACTAACCAATGAGCAGTTCTTC.

The chain is built from TRBV28 and TRBJ1-2, with 7 positions matching TRBD1. J lost 7 bases, V lost 2 bases, and 7 bases had no gene match. The CDR3 contains 14 residues. Germline V gives CDR1 MDHEN, CDR2 SYDVKM. The CDR3: CASSLGTVNGGYTF. CDR3 in DNA: TGTGCCAGCAGTTTAGGGACAGTCAATGGTGGCTACACCTTC.

The CDR3 sequence is CASSLRQGRETQYF. For the CDR3, the DNA is TGTGCCAGCAGTTTACGACAGGGCAGGGAGACCCAGTACTTC. V and J are TRBV28 and TRBJ2-5, with 7 nucleotides matching TRBD1. The germline V gene encodes CDR1 MDHEN and CDR2 SYDVKM. This CDR3 region has 14 residues. Trimming at V came to 2 bases and at J to 5 bases, leaving 5 bases not matched to a gene.

The rearrangement uses TRBV19 and TRBJ2-5; maybe TRBD2 (5 bases). The length of the CDR3 is 16 residues. Germline V gene data show CDR1 as LNHDA and CDR2 as SQIVND (reference sequence). V was shortened by 5 bases and J by 5 bases, with 21 bases between the two germline ends. The DNA of the CDR3 is TGTGCCAGTAGTCCTCCTCGAAAAGGGAGTTGGGAGACCCAGTACTTC. It encodes CASSPPRKGSWETQYF.

The chain couples TRBV7-3 to TRBJ2-7; TRBD2 aligns across 9 bases. J gave up 2 bases and V 2 bases, and 4 bases lay outside the gene matches. Germline CDR1 is SGHTA and CDR2 is FQGTGA. The CDR3 spans 15 residues. The CDR3 here is CASSLDPSGAYEQYF. The CDR3 nucleotides read TGTGCCAGCAGCTTAGATCCTAGCGGGGCCTACGAGCAGTACTTC.

This sequence joins TRBV2 and TRBJ1-2; the match to TRBD1 covers 7 bases. CDR3 length equals 13 residues. V lost 6 bases, J lost 4 bases, and 5 bases stayed unmatched. Germline V gives CDR1 SNHLY, CDR2 FYNNEI. CDR3 bases: TGTGCCAGCAGCGGACAGGAGGGCTATGGCTACACCTTC. Amino acids: CASSGQEGYGYTF.

V gene TRBV6-2 or TRBV6-3 combines with J gene TRBJ2-7, with 7 bases identical to TRBD1. With 4 bases clipped from V and 0 bases from J, the junction kept 3 bases outside the gene matches. There are 14 residues in the CDR3. Germline CDR1 reads MNHEY; CDR2 reads SVGEGT. CDR3 region: CASSWDSISYEQYF. The CDR3 coding sequence is TGTGCCAGCAGTTGGGACAGCATCTCCTACGAGCAGTACTTC.

This sequence joins TRBV19 and TRBJ2-2, with 7 bases identical to TRBD1. Germline V gives CDR1 LNHDA, CDR2 SQIVND (reference sequence). Unmatched junction bases numbered 2, after V lost 4 bases and J lost 6 bases. CDR3 length: 13 residues. CDR3 nucleotides: TGTGCCAGTAGTACAACAGGGGCCGGGGAGCTGTTTTTT. It translates to CASSTTGAGELFF.

This sequence joins TRBV29-1 and TRBJ2-3; perhaps TRBD1 as D (5 bases). From germline, CDR1 is SQVTM and CDR2 ANQGSEA. The CDR3 totals 12 residues. Between the trimmed V and J ends, which lost 6 bases and 9 bases, there was a span of 16 bases. The CDR3 DNA is TGCAGCGTGCGAAGCACAGGAATCACGCAGTATTTT. Translation: CSVRSTGITQYF.

The chain employs TRBV14 and TRBJ1-4; D gene unclear. This CDR3 region has 15 residues. Trimming took 1 base from V and 5 from J, leaving 11 bases between them. Germline CDR1 is SGHDN and CDR2 is FVKESK. The CDR3 protein is CASSQAAAGNEKLFF. The CDR3 region has the DNA TGTGCCAGCAGCCAAGCCGCGGCGGGGAATGAAAAACTGTTTTTT.

The chain couples TRBV5-4 to TRBJ2-2; D may be TRBD2 (6 bases). V lost 0 bases to trimming and J lost 3 bases, with 12 bases between them. CDR3 length: 16 amino acids. The V gene's germline CDR1 is SGHNT and CDR2 YYREEE (reference sequence). The DNA of the CDR3 is TGTGCCAGCAGCTTGGTGGCAGGGAGGCACACCGGGGAGCTGTTTTTT. Its protein is CASSLVAGRHTGELFF.

This sequence joins TRBV6-5 and TRBJ2-7; D is possibly TRBD2 (6 bases). The CDR3 has 15 residues. V was shortened by 2 bases and J by 3 bases, with 14 bases between the two germline ends. Germline V gene lookup returns CDR1 MNHEY and CDR2 SVGAGI. CDR3 sequence: CASSYTSGVSYEQYF. The DNA for the CDR3 is TGTGCCAGCAGTTACACGTCGGGAGTCAGCTACGAGCAGTACTTC.

This chain uses TRBV7-8 with TRBJ1-6; perhaps TRBD1 as D (6 bases). CDR1 and CDR2 (germline): SGHVS, FQNEAQ. V lost 4 bases and J 6 bases, leaving 16 bases between the germline ends. This CDR3 spans 16 amino acids. The CDR3 is CASSSPRGQTNSPLHF. The DNA of the CDR3 is TGTGCCAGCAGCTCTCCAAGGGGACAAACTAATTCACCCCTCCACTTT.

This chain joins TRBV7-2 and TRBJ2-3; 12 positions match TRBD2. Losses at the gene ends were 5 bases for V and 5 bases for J; bases not matched to a gene: 5. Germline V gene lookup returns CDR1 SGHTA and CDR2 FQGNSA. CDR3 length: 15 residues. Here the CDR3 reads CASSTRTSGKDTQYF. The CDR3 bases are TGTGCCAGCAGCACCCGGACTAGCGGGAAAGATACGCAGTATTTT.

This clone was picked up a small number of times. The chain employs TRBV19 and TRBJ1-5, with 10 bases fitting TRBD1. Germline lookup yields CDR1 LNHDA and CDR2 SQIVND (reference sequence). This CDR3 has 21 residues. J lost 3 bases, V lost 5 bases, and 22 bases had no gene match. The CDR3 bases are TGTGCCAGTAGTTCCCCACACATCGACAGGGGGCAAACAGGGATCAATCAGCCCCAGCATTTT. Its protein product is CASSSPHIDRGQTGINQPQHF.

This clone was recorded once. The rearrangement joins TRBV4-1 to TRBJ1-1, with TRBD1 identical over 8 bases. V was clipped by 4 bases and J by 0 bases; unmatched bases: 10. The germline CDR1 and CDR2 sequences are MGHRA and YSYEKL. CDR3 length equals 17 residues. CDR3 loop: CASSPTGAGGVNTEAFF. In DNA, the CDR3 is TGCGCCAGCAGCCCGACAGGGGCCGGCGGAGTGAACACTGAAGCTTTCTTT.

This clone has just a few counts. The CDR3: CASSYLLAGGSNEQFF. The CDR3 DNA reads as TGTGCCAGCAGCTATCTACTAGCGGGAGGTTCCAATGAGCAGTTCTTC. The rearrangement uses TRBV7-8 and TRBJ2-1, with 12 bases that match TRBD2. The CDR3 consists of 16 residues. Germline assignment: CDR1 SGHVS and CDR2 FQNEAQ. J was trimmed by 6 bases and V by 4 bases; bases with no gene match: 7. Full variable domain (missing parts from reference TRBV7-8 and TRBJ2-1): GAGVSQSPRYKVAKRGQDVALRCDPISGHVSLFWYQQALGQGPEFLTYFQNEAQLDKSGLPSDRFFAERPEGSVSTLKIQRTQQEDSAVYLCASSYLLAGGSNEQFFGPGTRLTVL.

This clone was seen just once. V and J are TRBV11-3 and TRBJ2-7; D remains ambiguous. The CDR3 extends over 13 amino acids. The V and J ends lost 1 base and 0 bases respectively, with 4 bases between them. Per the germline V gene, CDR1 is SGHNT and CDR2 is YENEEA. CDR3 DNA: TGTGCCAGCAGCTTAGCCCACTCCTACGAGCAGTACTTC. Amino acids: CASSLAHSYEQYF.